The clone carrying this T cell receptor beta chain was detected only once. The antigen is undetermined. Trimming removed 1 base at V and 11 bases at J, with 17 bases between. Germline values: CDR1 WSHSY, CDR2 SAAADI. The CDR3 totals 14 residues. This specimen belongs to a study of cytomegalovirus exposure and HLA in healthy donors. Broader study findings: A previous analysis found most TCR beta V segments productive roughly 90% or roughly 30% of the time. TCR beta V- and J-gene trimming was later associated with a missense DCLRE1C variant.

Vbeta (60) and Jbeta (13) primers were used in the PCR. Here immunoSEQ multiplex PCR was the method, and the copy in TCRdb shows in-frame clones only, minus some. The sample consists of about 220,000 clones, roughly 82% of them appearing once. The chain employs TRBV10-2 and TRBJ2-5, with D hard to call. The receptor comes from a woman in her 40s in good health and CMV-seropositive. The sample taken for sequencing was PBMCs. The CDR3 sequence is CASSELALTEEQYF. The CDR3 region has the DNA TGCGCCAGCAGTGAGTTGGCGCTGACCGAGGAGCAGTACTTC.